One and the same sample provided the 21 T cell receptor beta chains below, sequenced in a study of beta chain features in type 1 diabetes. General observations from the study: The study found moderately but significantly shorter TCRB CDR3s in all four CD4+ subsets of Type 1 diabetes patients.

The isolated RNA, all of it, was reverse transcribed, so expressed TCRB transcripts were what got sequenced. Sequencing used immunoSEQ multiplex PCR; TCRdb keeps in-frame clones, though not all of them. The data contain hundreds of thousands of clones, more than 13% of them singletons. These receptors' antigens are unknown. Sequenced material: naive CD4+ T cells from blood. These receptor sequences come from a man aged 25-45 years with type 1 diabetes.

This clone was counted only a few times. This chain joins TRBV30 and TRBJ1-5, with TRBD1 as a possible D gene (6 bases). CDR3 size: 13 residues. V was shortened by 4 bases and J by 8 bases, with 15 bases between the two germline ends. In germline, CDR1 is GTSNPN, CDR2 SVGIG (reference sequence). Here the CDR3 DNA reads TGTGCCTGGACGTTACAGGGTTCGGAGCCCCAGCATTTT. It codes for CAWTLQGSEPQHF.

This chain connects TRBV7-9 to TRBJ2-3; D is unresolved. Germline V gene data show CDR1 as SEHNR and CDR2 as FQNEAQ (reference sequence). The CDR3 is 11 amino acids. CDR3: CAFAGTDTQYF. CDR3 DNA: TGTGCTTTCGCGGGCACAGATACGCAGTATTTT.

V gene TRBV6-6 combines with J gene TRBJ2-7, with TRBD1 as a possible D gene (6 bases). Germline V gives CDR1 MNHNY, CDR2 SVGAGI (reference sequence). Deletions cut 3 bases from V and 1 base from J, with 13 bases between. CDR3 size: 15 residues. This chain's CDR3 is CASSYFRTDSYEQYF. CDR3 bases: TGTGCCAGCAGTTATTTCCGGACAGATTCCTACGAGCAGTACTTC.

V usage is TRBV20-1 and J usage is TRBJ1-1; no clear D. V lost 3 bases and J 7 bases, leaving 6 bases between the germline ends. CDR1 is DFQATT, CDR2 SNEGSKA, per germline (reference sequence). This CDR3 contains 10 residues. DNA of the CDR3: TGCAGTGCTAGGGTCAGTGAAGCTTTCTTT. It specifies CSARVSEAFF.

This clone was seen a few times. This chain links TRBV19 with TRBJ1-2; TRBD1 is a possible D gene (5 bases). The germline V and J ends were trimmed by 4 bases and 1 base, with 10 bases remaining between them. This CDR3 has 14 amino acids. Germline V gives CDR1 LNHDA, CDR2 SQIVND (reference sequence). The DNA of the CDR3 is TGTGCCAGTAGTACTCGCGACAGTAACTATGGCTACACCTTC. Its protein is CASSTRDSNYGYTF.

The gene calls are TRBV19 and TRBJ2-1; 7 positions agree with TRBD1. V gave up 6 bases and J gave up 4 bases; unmatched junction bases: 12. CDR1 and CDR2 (germline): LNHDA, SQIVND (reference sequence). The CDR3 is 16 amino acids. DNA of the CDR3: TGTGCCAGTAGCCAGGTTTCCGGGACAGCATACAATGAGCAGTTCTTC. It codes for CASSQVSGTAYNEQFF.

This clone was observed a handful of times. This chain links TRBV12-5 with TRBJ1-1, with D hard to call. The CDR3 has 13 amino acids. The V gene lost 5 bases and the J gene lost 2 bases, with 9 bases spanning the gap. Germline CDR1 and CDR2: LGHNT and FRNRAP. As DNA, the CDR3 is TGTGCTAGTGGTATCAACTTAAACACTGAAGCTTTCTTT. Protein product: CASGINLNTEAFF.

The chain uses TRBV4-3 and TRBJ2-7; 11 bases fit TRBD2. Looked up from germline, CDR1 is LGHNA and CDR2 is YSLEER. V trimming: 4 bases; J trimming: 3 bases; junction bases outside the gene matches: 8. This CDR3 has 16 residues. The CDR3 DNA sequence: TGCGCCAGCAGCCGAACAGGGACTAGCGGAGACTACGAGCAGTACTTC. Amino acid sequence: CASSRTGTSGDYEQYF.

This clone showed up just a few times. The chain links TRBV6-5 to TRBJ2-1, with a tentative D call TRBD2 (6 bases). The CDR3 sequence is 13 residues long. Germline assignment: CDR1 MNHEY and CDR2 SVGAGI. The V end lost 5 bases, the J end lost 5 bases, and 10 bases lay between the germline ends. CDR3 bases: TGTGCCAGCAGTAGGACTACCAACAATGAGCAGTTCTTC. Its protein is CASSRTTNNEQFF.

CDR3 loop: CASSGQGGGISYEQYF. The CDR3 DNA is TGTGCCAGCAGCGGCCAGGGGGGAGGAATTTCCTACGAGCAGTACTTC. The gene calls are TRBV5-4 and TRBJ2-7, with a weak D call TRBD1 (7 bases). The V gene's germline CDR1 is SGHNT and CDR2 YYREEE (reference sequence). Trimming left V 4 bases short and J 1 base short, with 18 bases between. The CDR3 covers 16 residues.

The rearrangement uses TRBV28 and TRBJ2-4; 10 bases match TRBD1. After removal of 3 bases from V and 5 bases from J, the junction contained 10 bases not matched to a gene. Germline V CDR1 and CDR2: MDHEN, SYDVKM. This CDR3 has 17 amino acids. The CDR3, as DNA: TGTGCCAGCAGTTTGAACGGACAGGGGGGTTTCGAAAACATTCAGTACTTC. Translated: CASSLNGQGGFENIQYF.

This clone was seen more than once but under ten times. The chain links TRBV7-2 to TRBJ2-7; 8 bases line up with TRBD2. From germline, CDR1 is SGHTA and CDR2 FQGNSA. The CDR3 loop spans 15 amino acids. Unmatched junction bases numbered 8, after V lost 0 bases and J lost 7 bases. CDR3 loop: CASSLANLAGGEQYF. In DNA form, the CDR3 reads TGTGCCAGCAGCTTAGCCAACCTAGCGGGCGGTGAGCAGTACTTC.

The chain joins TRBV28 to TRBJ1-2; the D is unclear. Looked up from germline, CDR1 is MDHEN and CDR2 is SYDVKM. Trimming stripped 5 bases from V and 4 bases from J, with 14 bases between. The CDR3 has 14 residues. The CDR3 region has the DNA TGTGCCAGCAGTCTCAGCGGAGACGGCTATGGCTACACCTTC. Translating gives CASSLSGDGYGYTF.

This clone occurred a few times. The genes are TRBV9 and TRBJ2-1, with 10 bases aligning to TRBD2. V was pared by 0 bases and J by 0 bases, with 6 bases of the junction left unmatched. This CDR3 region has 18 residues. Germline V gene lookup returns CDR1 SGDLS and CDR2 YYNGEE. In DNA form, the CDR3 reads TGTGCCAGCAGCGTAGGACCTAGCGGGAGAAGCTCCTACAATGAGCAGTTCTTC. Residues: CASSVGPSGRSSYNEQFF.

As to this clone: This sample also contains other DNA sequences that code for the same CDR3. V gene TRBV28 combines with J gene TRBJ2-7, with 9 bases lining up with TRBD1. The CDR3 is 15 residues long. Germline assignment: CDR1 MDHEN and CDR2 SYDVKM. The J segment lost 1 base and the V segment lost 4 bases, leaving 5 bases of the junction unmatched. CDR3 region: CASSSPGQGSYEQYF. In DNA, the CDR3 is TGTGCCAGCAGTTCCCCGGGACAGGGTTCCTACGAGCAGTACTTC.

The V call is TRBV7-8, the J call TRBJ2-1, with a weak D call TRBD1 (5 bases). V was trimmed by 0 bases and J by 4 bases, leaving 13 bases between them. Germline CDR1 reads SGHVS; CDR2 reads FQNEAQ. This CDR3 spans 16 amino acids. CDR3 residues: CASSLAGRAVYNEQFF. CDR3 nucleotide sequence: TGTGCCAGCAGCTTAGCTGGCAGGGCTGTTTACAATGAGCAGTTCTTC.

This clone was observed a handful of times. This chain connects TRBV28 to TRBJ2-7, with 7 bases matching TRBD1. V lost 4 bases and J lost 5; bases outside the gene matches: 2. The length of the CDR3 is 12 residues. Germline-derived CDR1 and CDR2 are MDHEN and SYDVKM. The CDR3: CASSSTGNEQYF. The CDR3 DNA follows: TGTGCCAGCAGTTCGACAGGGAACGAGCAGTACTTC.

V gene TRBV28 combines with J gene TRBJ2-1; weak D call: TRBD2 (5 bases). CDR1 is MDHEN, CDR2 SYDVKM, per germline. The CDR3 is 15 amino acids. Trimming removed 3 bases at V and 3 bases at J, with 12 bases between. DNA for the CDR3: TGTGCCAGCAGTTTCGCGGCAGACTACTACAATGAGCAGTTCTTC. This gives the protein CASSFAADYYNEQFF.

The chain uses TRBV28 and TRBJ2-7; maybe TRBD2 (5 bases). The CDR3 length is 11 residues. Germline assignment: CDR1 MDHEN and CDR2 SYDVKM. The CDR3 here is CATAEVREQYF. The CDR3, as DNA: TGTGCGACGGCGGAGGTGCGCGAGCAGTACTTC.

This clone was detected a few times. V gene TRBV28 combines with J gene TRBJ2-1, with TRBD2 identical over 7 bases. The CDR3 totals 15 residues. Trimming cost V 7 bases and J 2 bases; bases outside gene matches: 8. Germline V CDR1 and CDR2: MDHEN, SYDVKM. The CDR3 sequence is CASNNGRRPYNEQFF. Here the CDR3 DNA reads TGTGCCAGCAACAACGGGAGGCGACCCTACAATGAGCAGTTCTTC. Combining the CDR3 with reference TRBV28 and TRBJ2-1 gives the whole variable domain DVKVTQSSRYLVKRTGEKVFLECVQDMDHENMFWYRQDPGLGLRLIYFSYDVKMKEKGDIPEGYSVSREKKERFSLILESASTNQTSMYLCASNNGRRPYNEQFFGPGTRLTVL.

A word on this clone: The same CDR3 can be traced to other DNA sequences in this sample. V is TRBV7-2 and J is TRBJ2-3; D may be TRBD1 (6 bases). CDR1 SGHTA and CDR2 FQGNSA come from the germline V gene. The CDR3 runs to 13 residues. With 3 bases removed from V and 4 bases from J, the gap between germline ends came to 8 bases. CDR3 protein: CASSLAGADTQYF. The CDR3 DNA sequence: TGTGCCAGCAGCTTGGCAGGGGCAGATACGCAGTATTTT.